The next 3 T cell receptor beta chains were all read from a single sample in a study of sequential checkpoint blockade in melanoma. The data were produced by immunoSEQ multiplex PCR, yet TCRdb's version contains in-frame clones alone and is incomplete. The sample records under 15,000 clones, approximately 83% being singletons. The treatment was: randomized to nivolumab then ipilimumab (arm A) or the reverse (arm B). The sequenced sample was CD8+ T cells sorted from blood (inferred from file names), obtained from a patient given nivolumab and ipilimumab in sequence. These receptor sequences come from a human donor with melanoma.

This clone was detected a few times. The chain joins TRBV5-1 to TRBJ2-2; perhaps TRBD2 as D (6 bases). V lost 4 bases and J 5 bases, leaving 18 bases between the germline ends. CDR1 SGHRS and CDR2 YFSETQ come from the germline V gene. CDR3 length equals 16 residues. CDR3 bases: TGCGCCAGCAGCCTGAAAAGTCCGGGAGATACCGGGGAGCTGTTTTTT. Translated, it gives CASSLKSPGDTGELFF. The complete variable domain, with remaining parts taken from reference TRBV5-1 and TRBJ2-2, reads KAGVTQTPRYLIKTRGQQVTLSCSPISGHRSVSWYQQTPGQGLQFLFEYFSETQRNKGNFPGRFSGRQFSNSRSEMNVSTLELGDSALYLCASSLKSPGDTGELFFGEGSRLTVL.

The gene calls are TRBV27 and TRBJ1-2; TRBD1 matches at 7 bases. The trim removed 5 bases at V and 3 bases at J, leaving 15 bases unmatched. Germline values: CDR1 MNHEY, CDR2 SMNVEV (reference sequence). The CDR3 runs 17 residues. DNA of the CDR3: TGTGCCAGCAGTGACGACACGAGACAGGGAAATTACTATGGCTACACCTTC. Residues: CASSDDTRQGNYYGYTF.

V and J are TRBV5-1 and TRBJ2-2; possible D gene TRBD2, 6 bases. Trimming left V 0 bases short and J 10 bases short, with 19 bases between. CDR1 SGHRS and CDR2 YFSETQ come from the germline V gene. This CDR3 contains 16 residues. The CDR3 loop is CASSLASDREIEELFF. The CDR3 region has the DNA TGCGCCAGCAGCTTGGCCTCCGATCGGGAGATCGAGGAGCTGTTTTTT.